This entry concerns a single TCR beta chain. Authors' analysis steps: Nucleated cell counts were estimated from reference gene primer amplification. This table comes from immunoSEQ multiplex PCR, and its TCRdb copy is limited to in-frame clones, with some not included. V, J and clone size derive from that table, while D and trimming were established from the DNA sequence. This sample carries 200,000 to 250,000 clones, less than 90% of them seen once, and the ten largest clones take over 3%. The data were obtained in a study of blood T cell repertoires in COVID-19. Study-level background: Recovered participants had two consecutive negative NP/OP PCR tests, healthcare professional clearance, or symptom resolution.

Participants came from some 23 US areas, aged roughly 18 to 89 years. Researchers sorted participants into cohorts using their self-reported clinical history. This sequence was found in a woman between 50 and 59 years old in a cohort exposed to, infected with or recovered from COVID-19 (not recorded which). The sequencing sample was made of PBMCs or T cells enriched from blood (not recorded which).

CDR3 amino acids: CSVDRGLPNNEQFF. The CDR3 DNA is TGCAGCGTGGACAGGGGCCTCCCCAACAATGAGCAGTTCTTC. The V gene is TRBV29-1, the J gene TRBJ2-1, with 9 positions matching TRBD1. Germline-derived CDR1 and CDR2 are SQVTM and ANQGSEA. V shed 6 bases and J 5 bases; nucleotides not matched to a gene: 8. The CDR3 length is 14 residues.